This T cell receptor (beta chain) was captured by sequencing in a study of long-term antiretroviral therapy in people with HIV. General study findings and limits: No data were available on ART adherence, viral resistance or therapy changes. Against controls, HIV repertoires showed narrower ranges of CDR3 length.

immunoSEQ v3.0 was run at survey level. TCRdb keeps only in-frame clones here, not all; method: immunoSEQ multiplex PCR. The repertoire holds tens of thousands of clones, roughly 85% seen once, with about 4.3% in the top ten. 1-10 million cryopreserved PBMC were held in samples before DNA extraction. A note on this clone: Its antigen is unidentified.

The specimen comprised unsorted PBMCs, sampled approximately 3.3 years after starting antiretroviral therapy. The sequence was obtained from a man between 18 and 35 years old with HIV.

The DNA for the CDR3 is TGTGCCATAGGACGAGAGGTCCTTGGGCATGAGCAGTTCTTC. It translates to CAIGREVLGHEQFF. The rearrangement joins TRBV28 to TRBJ2-1; no clear D. Germline V gives CDR1 MDHEN, CDR2 SYDVKM. Trimming shortened V by 10 bases and J by 8 bases, and 21 bases separated the two germline ends. This CDR3 is 14 amino acids long.